A single count supports the clone carrying this T cell receptor (beta chain). This record comes from a study of radiation and T cells in renal cell carcinoma. About the research overall: Nephrectomy followed 15 Gy stereotactic body radiation by 4 weeks.

Trimming pared 5 bases from V and 2 bases from J, leaving 22 bases between. Germline CDR1 SEHNR, CDR2 FQNEAQ (reference sequence). CDR3 length equals 18 residues. As to time point: blood 2 weeks post-SBRT. Treatment of the sample: 15 Gy SBRT to primary tumor, nephrectomy 4 weeks later. Clones were sequenced by immunoSEQ multiplex PCR, and TCRdb holds only the in-frame ones, with some missing. The sample lists tens of thousands of clones; just over 75% were seen once. The J gene is TRBJ1-5, the V gene TRBV7-9; a weak D match, TRBD1 (6 bases). This receptor was taken from a man in his fifties or sixties with renal cell carcinoma. Sequencing was performed on blood, taken from a patient whose treatment included radiotherapy and nephrectomy. This CDR3 reads CASSPGHLGVGGNQPQHF. The CDR3 nucleotides read TGTGCCAGCAGCCCGGGACACCTGGGGGTTGGTGGCAATCAGCCCCAGCATTTT.